This T cell receptor beta chain was sequenced in a study of blood T cells in healthy people across ages. General study results and limits: Researchers judged that diversity estimates from one million T cells fell short of true values.

This clonotype was found a few times. Its antigen is unidentified. It was with a sample-barcoded 5' primer and a J-beta primer mix that a second PCR of roughly 7 to 12 cycles was run. TCRdb re-derived calls from the 5' RACE reads in MiXCR, one entry per CDR3 protein. In the table there are around 1,700,000 distinct CDR3 sequences, over 25% of which are singletons. The sequenced sample consisted of blood. The TCR originated in a woman in her twenties or thirties in good health.

Written as DNA, the CDR3 is TGCAGTGCTGTAGGACTAGCGGGAGGTTCTGAGCAGTACTTC. Its translation: CSAVGLAGGSEQYF. V is TRBV20-1 and J is TRBJ2-7; TRBD2 agrees at 14 bases. This CDR3 is 14 amino acids long. Germline-derived CDR1 and CDR2 are DFQATT and SNEGSKA (reference sequence). The V segment lost 5 bases and the J segment 7 bases; nucleotides outside the gene matches: 7.